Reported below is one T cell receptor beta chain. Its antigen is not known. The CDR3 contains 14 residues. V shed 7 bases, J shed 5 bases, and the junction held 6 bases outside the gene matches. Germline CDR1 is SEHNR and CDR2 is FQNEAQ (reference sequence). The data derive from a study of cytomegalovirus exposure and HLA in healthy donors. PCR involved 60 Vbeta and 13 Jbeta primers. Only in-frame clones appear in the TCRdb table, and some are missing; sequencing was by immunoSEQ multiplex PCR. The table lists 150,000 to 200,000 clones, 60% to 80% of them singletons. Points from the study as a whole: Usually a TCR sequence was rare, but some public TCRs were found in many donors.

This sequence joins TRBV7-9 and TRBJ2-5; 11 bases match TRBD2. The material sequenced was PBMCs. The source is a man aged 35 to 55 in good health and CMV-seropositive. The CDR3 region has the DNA TGTGCCAGCAACTCGGGACTAGCGGAGGAGACCCAGTACTTC. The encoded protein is CASNSGLAEETQYF.